This note documents a single T cell receptor (beta chain) sequence. The CDR3 totals 12 residues. TCRdb re-called the 5' RACE reads, yielding one record per CDR3 amino acid sequence without DNA. Recorded for this sample: 550,000 or so distinct CDR3 sequences. This record comes from a study of T cells expressing NK-cell markers. Across the study: The TCR beta repertoires originated in sorted CD3+CD56+NKG2C+, CD3+CD56+NKG2C- and CD3+CD56-NKG2C+ T cells. The eight sequenced donors comprised seven who were HCMV-seropositive and one who was seronegative.

This clonotype originated in a man between 18 and 29 years old in good health. V gene TRBV12-3 or TRBV12-4 combines with J gene TRBJ1-1; the TRBD1 assignment by TCRdb is unverifiable without DNA. Sequenced material: blood T cells: a sorted CD56 or NKG2C T cell subset, CD4+ or CD8+ T cells, or bulk PBMC T cells (not recorded which). CDR3 region: CASSSIVDRIFF.